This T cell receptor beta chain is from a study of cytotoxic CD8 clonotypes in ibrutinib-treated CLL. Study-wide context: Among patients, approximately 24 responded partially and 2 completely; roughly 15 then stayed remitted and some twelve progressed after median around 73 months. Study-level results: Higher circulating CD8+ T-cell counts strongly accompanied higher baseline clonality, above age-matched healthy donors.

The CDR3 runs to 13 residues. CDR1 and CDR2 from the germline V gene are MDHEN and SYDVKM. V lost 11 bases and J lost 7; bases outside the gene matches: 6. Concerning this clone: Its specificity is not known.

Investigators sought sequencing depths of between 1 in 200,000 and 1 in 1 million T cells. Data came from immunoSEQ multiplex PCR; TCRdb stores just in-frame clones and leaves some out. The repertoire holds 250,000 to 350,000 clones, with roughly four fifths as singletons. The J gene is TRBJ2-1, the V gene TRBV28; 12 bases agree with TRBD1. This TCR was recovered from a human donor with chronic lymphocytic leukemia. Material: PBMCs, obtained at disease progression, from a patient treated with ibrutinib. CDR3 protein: CALRDRGLNEQFF. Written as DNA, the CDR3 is TGTGCCCTCCGGGACAGGGGGCTTAATGAGCAGTTCTTC.